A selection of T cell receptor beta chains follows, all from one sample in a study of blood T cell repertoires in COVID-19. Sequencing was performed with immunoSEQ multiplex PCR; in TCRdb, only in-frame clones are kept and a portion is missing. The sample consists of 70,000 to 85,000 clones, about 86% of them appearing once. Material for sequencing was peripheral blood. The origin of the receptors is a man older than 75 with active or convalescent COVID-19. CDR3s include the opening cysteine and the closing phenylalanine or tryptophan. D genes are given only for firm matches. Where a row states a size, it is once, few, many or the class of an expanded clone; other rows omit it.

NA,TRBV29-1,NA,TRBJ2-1,TGCAGCGCCATAATCTTCCGAGAGGGCCTCTCCGTCTACAATGAGCAGTTCTTC,CSAIIFREGLSVYNEQFF
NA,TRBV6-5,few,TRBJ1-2,TGTGCCAGCAGTTGGGGACTGTCCTATGGCTACACCTTC,CASSWGLSYGYTF
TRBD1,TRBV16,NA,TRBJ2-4,TGTGCCAGCAGCCCCGACAGGGGCGGGTCGGCCAAAAACATTCAGTACTTC,CASSPDRGGSAKNIQYF
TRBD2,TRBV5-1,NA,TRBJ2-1,TGCGCCAGCAGCAAGGGGACTAGCAACTACAATGAGCAGTTCTTC,CASSKGTSNYNEQFF
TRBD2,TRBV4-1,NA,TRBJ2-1,TGCGCCAGCAGCCCGGGACTAGCGCGGAGCTCCTACAATGAGCAGTTCTTC,CASSPGLARSSYNEQFF
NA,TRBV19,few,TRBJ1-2,TGTGCCAGTAGTTATGGGCAAAACTATGGCTACACCTTC,CASSYGQNYGYTF
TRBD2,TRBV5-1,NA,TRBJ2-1,TGCGCCAGCAGTACCGGGACTAGCGGGAATGAGCAGTTCTTC,CASSTGTSGNEQFF
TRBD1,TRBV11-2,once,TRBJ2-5,TGTGCCAGCAGCTTAACAGGGGAGAGAGAGACCCAGTACTTC,CASSLTGERETQYF
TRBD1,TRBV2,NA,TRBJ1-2,TGTGCCAGCAGTGCTAACAGGGGCCCGACCTATGGCTACACCTTC,CASSANRGPTYGYTF
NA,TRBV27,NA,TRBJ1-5,TGTGCCAGCACCCTACCGAGTCTGTGCAATCAGCCCCAGCATTTT,CASTLPSLCNQPQHF
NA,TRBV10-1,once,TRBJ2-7,TGCGCCAGCAGTGACCAGTTAGCGTGGGACGAGCAGTACTTC,CASSDQLAWDEQYF
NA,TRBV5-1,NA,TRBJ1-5,TGCGCCAGCAGCTTGGGCAAGGAGAATCAGCCCCAGCATTTT,CASSLGKENQPQHF
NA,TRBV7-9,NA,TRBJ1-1,TGTGCCAGCAGCTACCGTCGGGGGGCGGATGAAGCTTTCTTT,CASSYRRGADEAFF
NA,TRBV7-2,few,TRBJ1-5,TGTGCCAGCAGCTTAGGGGGCGCGAGCAATCAGCCCCAGCATTTT,CASSLGGASNQPQHF
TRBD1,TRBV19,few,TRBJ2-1,TGTGCCAGTAGTCTGGACAGGGACTCCTACAATGAGCAGTTCTTC,CASSLDRDSYNEQFF
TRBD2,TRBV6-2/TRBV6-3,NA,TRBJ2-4,TGTGCCAGCAGTTATCGGGGGGGCGAATCCGGAAACATTCAGTACTTC,CASSYRGGESGNIQYF
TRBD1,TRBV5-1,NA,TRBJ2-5,TGCGCCAGCAGCCTGGGACAGGGGAGGGAGACCCAGTACTTC,CASSLGQGRETQYF
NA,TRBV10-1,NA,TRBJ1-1,TGCGCCAGCAGTGAGTCGGGGGGCACTGAAGCTTTCTTT,CASSESGGTEAFF
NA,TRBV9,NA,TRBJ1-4,TGTGCCAGCAGCGAGCGGGACAACCGTAATGAAAAACTGTTTTTT,CASSERDNRNEKLFF
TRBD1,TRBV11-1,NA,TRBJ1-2,TGTGCCAGCAGCTCGTTATGGGACAGGGAATATGGCTACACCTTC,CASSSLWDREYGYTF
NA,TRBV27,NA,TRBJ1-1,TGTGCCAGTTCGGCGGGGGGAGTTAGCGGGAACACTGAAGCTTTCTTT,CASSAGGVSGNTEAFF
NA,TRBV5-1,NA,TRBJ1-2,TGCGCCAGCAGCACGACAGGAGACTATGGCTACACCTTC,CASSTTGDYGYTF
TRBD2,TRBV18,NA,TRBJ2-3,TGTGCCAGCTCACCAGTACGGGGGGGAGATACGCAGTATTTT,CASSPVRGGDTQYF
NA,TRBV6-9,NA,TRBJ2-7,TGTGCCGCAAAATGTACTATTAGCTCCTACGAGCAGTACTTC,CAAKCTISSYEQYF
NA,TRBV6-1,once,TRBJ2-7,TGTGCCAGCAGTGAAGCTGGGCAGGGGTGGTCCTACGAGCAGTACTTC,CASSEAGQGWSYEQYF
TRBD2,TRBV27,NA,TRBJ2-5,TGTGCCAGCAGTTTATCGCTAGCGGGCTCGGAGACCCAGTACTTC,CASSLSLAGSETQYF
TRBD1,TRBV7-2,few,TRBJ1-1,TGTGCCAGCAGCTTAGCCGGGACAGCGAACACTGAAGCTTTCTTT,CASSLAGTANTEAFF
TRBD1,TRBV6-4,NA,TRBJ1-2,TGTGCCAGCAGCGTGGTGACAGGGGGCTACGGAGGCTACACCTTC,CASSVVTGGYGGYTF
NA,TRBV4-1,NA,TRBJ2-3,TGCGCCAGCAGCCAAGTTCTCGGCAGGGTGGCAGATACGCAGTATTTT,CASSQVLGRVADTQYF
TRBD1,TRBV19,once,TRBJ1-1,TGTGCCAGTAGTACCCCGACAGGGGGATGGACTGAAGCTTTCTTT,CASSTPTGGWTEAFF
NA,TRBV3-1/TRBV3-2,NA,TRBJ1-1,TGTGCCAGCAGCCAAGAGGTTACGAGACTCGGCGGCACTGAAGCTTTCTTT,CASSQEVTRLGGTEAFF
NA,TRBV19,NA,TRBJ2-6,TGTGCCAGTAGTATCTCGAGCTCTGGGGCCAACGTCCTGACTTTC,CASSISSSGANVLTF
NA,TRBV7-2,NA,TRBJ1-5,TGTGCCAGCACGAGGGGGTCTGGCAATCAGCCCCAGCATTTT,CASTRGSGNQPQHF
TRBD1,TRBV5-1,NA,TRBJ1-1,TGCGCCAGCAGCCAGGGGGCGTCGGGGAACACTGAAGCTTTCTTT,CASSQGASGNTEAFF
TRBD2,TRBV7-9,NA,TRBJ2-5,TGTGCCAGCAGCCCCGGCGGGGCTAGCGGACGTCAAGAGACCCAGTACTTC,CASSPGGASGRQETQYF
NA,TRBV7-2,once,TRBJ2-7,TGTGCCAGCAGCTTCTGGGACAATCCCTACGAGCAGTACTTC,CASSFWDNPYEQYF
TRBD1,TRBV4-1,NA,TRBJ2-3,TGCGCCAGCAGCCAAGGATGGACAGGGGTAAGAGCAGATACGCAGTATTTT,CASSQGWTGVRADTQYF
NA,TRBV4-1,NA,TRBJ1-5,TGCGCCAGCAGCCAAGTAGTCTATAGCAATCAGCCCCAGCATTTT,CASSQVVYSNQPQHF
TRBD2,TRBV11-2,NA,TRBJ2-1,TGTGCCAGCAGCTTTAGCGGGAGCTCGTTAAATGAGCAGTTCTTC,CASSFSGSSLNEQFF
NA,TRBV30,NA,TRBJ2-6,TGTGCCTGGACGCAGGGTGGTGGGGCCAACGTCCTGACTTTC,CAWTQGGGANVLTF
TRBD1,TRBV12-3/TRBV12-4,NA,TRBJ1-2,TGTGCCAGCAGTCTCCAGGGGGTTGGAGGCTACACCTTC,CASSLQGVGGYTF
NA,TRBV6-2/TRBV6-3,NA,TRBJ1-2,TGTGCCAGCAGTTCACAAAGCAGGGGAGATTGGTATGGCTACACCTTC,CASSSQSRGDWYGYTF
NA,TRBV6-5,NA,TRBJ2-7,TGTGCCACTCGGGTCCTGGGTAGGCAGTACTTC,CATRVLGRQYF
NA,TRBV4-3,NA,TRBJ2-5,TGCGCCAGCAGCCAGGAGACAGGGAGGGAGACCCAGTACTTC,CASSQETGRETQYF
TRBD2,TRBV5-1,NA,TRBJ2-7,TGCGCCAGCAGCTTAACTAGCGGGAGTCGCGAGCAGTACTTC,CASSLTSGSREQYF
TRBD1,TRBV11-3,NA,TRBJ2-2,TGTGCCAGCAGCTCTGACGGACAGGGAGGTTTCGGGGAGCTGTTTTTT,CASSSDGQGGFGELFF
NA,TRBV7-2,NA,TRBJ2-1,TGTGCCAGCAGCCACTCAGGGGCGCGAAATGAGCAGTTCTTC,CASSHSGARNEQFF
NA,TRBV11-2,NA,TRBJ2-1,TGTGCCAGCAGCTTAGTTCGGCGGACCCGGGGGTGGTTCTTC,CASSLVRRTRGWFF
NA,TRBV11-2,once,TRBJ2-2,TGTGCCAGCAGCTCACTGAAGGGGGGGAGCACCGGGGAGCTGTTTTTT,CASSSLKGGSTGELFF
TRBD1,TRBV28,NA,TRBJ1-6,TGTGCTTCCGGGACAGGGCTTTCACCCCTCCACTTT,CASGTGLSPLHF
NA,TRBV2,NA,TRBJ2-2,TGTGCCAGCAAAATATCGGTATCAGGGACCGGGGAGCTGTTTTTT,CASKISVSGTGELFF